Below, one T cell receptor beta chain is given with its context. Clones were sequenced by immunoSEQ multiplex PCR, and TCRdb holds only the in-frame ones, with some missing. The data show about 170,000 clones, with roughly 86% seen just once and around 2.7% held by the top ten. The data derive from a study of blood T cell repertoires in COVID-19. Germline values: CDR1 SGHTA, CDR2 FQGTGA. This CDR3 contains 14 residues. Trimming at V came to 4 bases and at J to 4 bases, leaving 2 bases not matched to a gene. The sequence was obtained from a woman older than 75 with COVID-19, enrolled during active disease. The specimen sequenced was peripheral blood. The J gene is TRBJ2-2, the V gene TRBV7-3; 8 nucleotides match TRBD1. CDR3 sequence: CASSSDRATGELFF. CDR3 bases: TGTGCCAGCAGCTCGGACAGGGCCACCGGGGAGCTGTTTTTT.